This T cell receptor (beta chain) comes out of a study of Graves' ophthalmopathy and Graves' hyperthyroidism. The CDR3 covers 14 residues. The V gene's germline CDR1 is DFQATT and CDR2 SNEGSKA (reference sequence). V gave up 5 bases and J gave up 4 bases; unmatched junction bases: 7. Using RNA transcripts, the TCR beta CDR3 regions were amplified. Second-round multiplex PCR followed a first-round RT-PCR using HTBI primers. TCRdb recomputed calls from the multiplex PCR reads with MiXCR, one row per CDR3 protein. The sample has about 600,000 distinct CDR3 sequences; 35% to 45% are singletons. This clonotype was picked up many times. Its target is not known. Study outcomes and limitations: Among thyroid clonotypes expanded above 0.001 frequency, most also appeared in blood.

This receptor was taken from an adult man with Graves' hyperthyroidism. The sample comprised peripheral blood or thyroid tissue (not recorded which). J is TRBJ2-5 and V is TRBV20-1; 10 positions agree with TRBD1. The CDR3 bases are TGCAGTGCTGATCCGGGACAGGGGCTAGAGACCCAGTACTTC. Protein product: CSADPGQGLETQYF.